This T cell receptor beta chain was captured by sequencing in a study of T cells after yellow fever vaccination. This clonotype was seen only a few times. Its specificity is not known. The study, taken as a whole, reports: In post-booster samples, most primary-vaccination clones reappeared (roughly 96% CD4, roughly 90% CD8). Researchers noted that a small share of clonotypes showed up in both CD4 and CD8 compartments.

Germline assignment: CDR1 SGHAT and CDR2 FQNNGV. The CDR3 consists of 18 residues. V was shortened by 5 bases and J by 0 bases, with 17 bases between the two germline ends. Synthesis of TCR cDNA relied on 5'RACE template switching, which attached a universal primer site and UMIs. TCRdb reanalysed the 5' RACE reads using MiXCR and keeps one entry per CDR3 protein. The repertoire consists of some 600,000 distinct CDR3 sequences, with around an eighth occurring once and the leading ten covering under 15%. Sequencing used PBMCs, obtained on the day of the yellow fever booster vaccination. This TCR came from a man aged 25-40 years who received the YFV17D yellow fever vaccine. The chain recombines TRBV11-2 with TRBJ1-6; the D is unclear. CDR3 sequence (DNA): TGTGCCAGCAGCGCCCAATCACATCTTCTCTCCTATAATTCACCCCTCCACTTT. Translation gives CASSAQSHLLSYNSPLHF.